The rows below give T cell receptor beta chains drawn from one sample of a study of cytomegalovirus exposure and HLA in healthy donors. Using immunoSEQ multiplex PCR, the repertoire was profiled, and TCRdb retains in-frame clones only, with some absent. The sample comprises about 140,000 clones, 70% to 85% of which are singletons, and around 2.4% rests with the top ten. Sequenced material: PBMCs. The receptor source for this set is a male donor in good health and CMV-seronegative. CDR3s include the opening cysteine and the closing phenylalanine or tryptophan. A D gene is named only where the DNA matches it firmly. The listing skips clone size in some rows; elsewhere it reads once, few, many or a size class.

d_call j_call v_call clone_size cdr3_nt cdr3_aa
- TRBJ2-7 TRBV2 few TGTGCCAGCAGTGACCAGCGGATCCCACGCGAGCAGTACTTC CASSDQRIPREQYF
TRBD1 TRBJ2-7 TRBV30 - TGTGCCTGGAACCCGGGACAGGGTAGCCACGAGCAGTACTTC CAWNPGQGSHEQYF
- TRBJ2-2 TRBV4-3 - TGCGCCAGCAGCCTCCTCGGTAGCACCGGGGAGCTGTTTTTT CASSLLGSTGELFF
- TRBJ2-5 TRBV5-6 - TGTGCCAGCAGCTTGCAGCCGGGAGCGTGGGCGGAGACCCAGTACTTC CASSLQPGAWAETQYF
- TRBJ2-1 TRBV5-6 - TGTGCCAGCAGCTTGGTTGGGGGGGAGCAGTTCTTC CASSLVGGEQFF
TRBD2 TRBJ2-3 TRBV10-3 - TGTGCCATCAGAGTGACTAGCGGGAGTACAGATACGCAGTATTTT CAIRVTSGSTDTQYF
- TRBJ1-1 TRBV28 - TGTGCCAGCAGTATCAGGGCGATGGTTAACACTGAAGCTTTCTTT CASSIRAMVNTEAFF
TRBD1 TRBJ2-7 TRBV9 few TGTGCCAGCAGCTCACAGGACAGGGCTATTTACGAGCAGTACTTC CASSSQDRAIYEQYF
- TRBJ2-1 TRBV7-2 - TGTGCCAGCAGCCGGGACTCCCCTGAGCAGTTCTTC CASSRDSPEQFF
- TRBJ2-3 TRBV19 - TGTGCCAGTAGTATTGGTAGATCTAGCACAGATACGCAGTATTTT CASSIGRSSTDTQYF
- TRBJ2-1 TRBV5-4 - TGTGCCAGCAGCCCACTTGGAGGTAGCGGCGGGTCCTACAATGAGCAGTTCTTC CASSPLGGSGGSYNEQFF
- TRBJ2-1 TRBV30 - TGTGCCTGGAGTACTAGTTATGAGCAGTTCTTC CAWSTSYEQFF
- TRBJ2-6 TRBV10-3 once TGTGCCATCAGAGACATAAGCTCTGGGGCCAACGTCCTGACTTTC CAIRDISSGANVLTF
- TRBJ2-7 TRBV7-6 - TGTGCCAGCAGCGGGACTTCCGAGGGTATCGAGCAGTACTTC CASSGTSEGIEQYF
- TRBJ2-1 TRBV29-1 - TGCAGCGTTGAGTGGAGACGGTCCTACAATGAGCAGTTCTTC CSVEWRRSYNEQFF
TRBD2 TRBJ2-5 TRBV9 - TGTGCCAGCAGCGTCTCTAGCGGGAGTAGGGAGACCCAGTACTTC CASSVSSGSRETQYF
TRBD2 TRBJ2-1 TRBV5-1 - TGCGCCAGCAGCTTGTGGGTAGGGACTACTGACAATGAGCAGTTCTTC CASSLWVGTTDNEQFF
TRBD2 TRBJ2-7 TRBV14 - TGTGCCAGCAGCCAAAGGACTAGCGGGAGTAGCGAGCAGTACTTC CASSQRTSGSSEQYF
TRBD2 TRBJ2-1 TRBV9 - TGTGCCAGCAGCGGCGCTAGCGGGAGGGACAATGAGCAGTTCTTC CASSGASGRDNEQFF
- TRBJ2-7 TRBV13 - TGTGCCAGCAGCTCCGGGGTTAGCTACGAGCAGTACTTC CASSSGVSYEQYF
- TRBJ2-1 TRBV4-3 - TGCGCCAGCAGCCCCTCGCTTGAGAGCTCCTACAATGAGCAGTTCTTC CASSPSLESSYNEQFF
TRBD2 TRBJ2-3 TRBV4-3 - TGCGCCAGCAGCCCGGGGGGGACAGATACGCAGTATTTT CASSPGGTDTQYF
- TRBJ1-1 TRBV5-1 - TGCGCCAGCAGCCCCACCCCGGACTGGAACACTGAAGCTTTCTTT CASSPTPDWNTEAFF
TRBD2 TRBJ2-1 TRBV7-2 - TGTGCCAGCAGCAAAAGGGTACTAGCGGGAGATAGCAATGAGCAGTTCTTC CASSKRVLAGDSNEQFF
- TRBJ1-1 TRBV19 - TGTGCCAGTAGTATCCTTGACAGGCCTGGTGGGGCTTTCTTT CASSILDRPGGAFF
- TRBJ2-3 TRBV9 - TGTGCCAGCGGCGTAGCAGGGGTAAGCACAGATACGCAGTATTTT CASGVAGVSTDTQYF
TRBD1 TRBJ2-6 TRBV28 - TGTGCCAGCAAGGACAGGGGGGGCTCTTCTGGGGCCAACGTCCTGACTTTC CASKDRGGSSGANVLTF
- TRBJ2-7 TRBV4-3 few TGCGCCAGCAGCCAAGGGGGAGAGACCTACGAGCAGTACTTC CASSQGGETYEQYF
- TRBJ1-3 TRBV2 once TGTGCCAGCGCGGGGCTAGTTGGAAACACCATATATTTT CASAGLVGNTIYF
- TRBJ2-3 TRBV7-9 - TGTGCCAGCAGCTTTGACAGCAACACAGATACGCAGTATTTT CASSFDSNTDTQYF
TRBD2 TRBJ2-5 TRBV28 - TGTGCCAGCATATCCGGGACTAGAGTCGTAGGAGAGACCCAGTACTTC CASISGTRVVGETQYF